These 26 T cell receptor beta chains share one sample of origin, sequenced in a study of T cell responses to AZD1222 COVID-19 vaccine (dated by TCRdb to the early 2020s). This specimen's time point label, interpreted: baseline before first vaccination. Library prep was done by the immunoSEQ multiplex PCR assay. The source is immuneACCESS, and TCRdb retained only in-frame sequences with V and J called. Part of the clones is not carried over; for the studies checked, unresolved V genes explain less than half of this, and the remainder is unexplained. In this sample the table shows about 170,000 clones, around nine tenths of which occur a single time. The top ten constitute 2.6% of the sample. The sequences come from peripheral blood, collected on day 0 of AZD1222 vaccination. These TCRs come from an adult in good health.

The chain has TRBV2 and TRBJ1-4, with 8 bases that match TRBD1. Germline lookup yields CDR1 SNHLY and CDR2 FYNNEI. Trimming at V came to 2 bases and at J to 7 bases, leaving 6 bases not matched to a gene. The CDR3 spans 15 residues. The CDR3 reads CASSELGQGSEKLFF. CDR3 nucleotides: TGTGCCAGCAGTGAACTAGGACAGGGAAGTGAAAAACTGTTTTTT.

This CDR3 is CASRKGSRTGELFF. Written as DNA, the CDR3 is TGTGCCAGCAGAAAGGGGAGTCGGACCGGGGAGCTGTTTTTT. The chain employs TRBV27 and TRBJ2-2; D possibly uses TRBD1 or TRBD2 (5 bases each). Germline assignment: CDR1 MNHEY and CDR2 SMNVEV (reference sequence). The CDR3 extends over 14 amino acids. V lost 6 bases to trimming and J lost 5 bases, with 13 bases between them.

This clone was picked up one time. V gene TRBV27 combines with J gene TRBJ2-2, with 7 bases that match TRBD2. The length of the CDR3 is 16 residues. Looked up from germline, CDR1 is MNHEY and CDR2 is SMNVEV (reference sequence). Trimming removed 3 bases from V and 2 bases from J; junction bases left unmatched: 6. The CDR3 spells CASSFGTNPNTGELFF. As DNA, the CDR3 is TGTGCCAGCAGTTTCGGGACTAACCCAAACACCGGGGAGCTGTTTTTT.

A word on this clone: The junction does not match germline at one end; this may be a read error. CDR3 DNA: TGTGCCAGCAGTCACTCCCGGACTGAAGCTTTCTTT. Encoded protein: CASSHSRTEAFF. The rearrangement uses TRBV6-5 and TRBJ1-1; D call uncertain. Germline CDR1 MNHEY, CDR2 SVGAGI. CDR3 length equals 12 residues.

This clone showed up just once. The V call is TRBV29-1, the J call TRBJ2-7, with D possibly matching TRBD1 (6 bases). Germline CDR1 and CDR2: SQVTM and ANQGSEA. The CDR3 loop spans 12 amino acids. The V end lost 6 bases, the J end lost 0 bases, and 9 bases lay between the germline ends. CDR3: CSVRQDSYEQYF. The CDR3 region has the DNA TGCAGCGTCCGACAGGACTCCTACGAGCAGTACTTC.

The rearrangement joins TRBV9 to TRBJ2-3; 12 bases match TRBD2. The trim removed 3 bases at V and 1 base at J, leaving 9 bases unmatched. This CDR3 is built from 18 residues. The V gene's germline CDR1 is SGDLS and CDR2 YYNGEE. CDR3 region: CASSGLAGVARGTDTQYF. The CDR3 DNA sequence: TGTGCCAGCAGCGGACTAGCGGGAGTCGCACGGGGCACAGATACGCAGTATTTT.

The V gene is TRBV15, the J gene TRBJ2-6, with unresolved D. Trimming took 4 bases from V and 0 from J, leaving 10 bases between them. CDR1 LNHNV and CDR2 YYDKDF come from the germline V gene (reference sequence). The CDR3 has 16 residues. CDR3: CATSKPVSSGANVLTF. The CDR3 DNA is TGTGCCACCAGCAAGCCGGTATCCTCTGGGGCCAACGTCCTGACTTTC.

This clone has a single count. The chain has TRBV7-2 and TRBJ2-1; 12 bases fit TRBD2. Germline V lookup: CDR1 SGHTA, CDR2 FQGNSA. The CDR3 loop spans 19 amino acids. Germline trimming cut 1 base from V and 4 bases from J; bases unmatched to any gene: 11. The CDR3 nucleotides are TGTGCCAGCAGCTTAGGTCCCCAACTAGCGGGAGGACCTTACAATGAGCAGTTCTTC. Translation gives CASSLGPQLAGGPYNEQFF.

In DNA, the CDR3 is TGTGCCAGACCACCGACTAGCGGAAAAGAGACCCAGTACTTC. This gives the protein CARPPTSGKETQYF. V and J are TRBV5-3 and TRBJ2-5, with 9 bases aligning to TRBD2. TRBV5-3 is given ORF status, its function remaining uncertain. This CDR3 contains 14 residues. Trimming took 7 bases from V and 3 from J; bases not matched to a gene: 7.

This chain links TRBV6-6 with TRBJ1-1; a weak D match, TRBD1 (6 bases). The CDR3 is 15 amino acids. V lost 2 bases and J 1 base, leaving 11 bases between the germline ends. Germline V gene sequence: CDR1 MNHNY, CDR2 SVGAGI (reference sequence). This chain's CDR3 is CASSYTPGQNTEAFF. CDR3 in DNA: TGTGCCAGCAGTTACACGCCGGGACAGAACACTGAAGCTTTCTTT.

The J gene is TRBJ1-5, the V gene TRBV11-3, with D possibly matching TRBD1 (5 bases). The CDR3 consists of 14 residues. Germline values: CDR1 SGHNT, CDR2 YENEEA. V lost 3 bases and J 9 bases, leaving 15 bases between the germline ends. CDR3 in DNA: TGTGCCAGCAGCTTCCCGACAGAGCTAGGGCCCCAGCATTTT. Its translation is CASSFPTELGPQHF.

The chain employs TRBV6-6 and TRBJ1-5, with D possibly matching TRBD1 (5 bases). V was trimmed by 2 bases and J by 3 bases, leaving 8 bases between them. The CDR3 has 14 residues. Germline CDR1 MNHNY, CDR2 SVGAGI (reference sequence). CDR3 region: CASSYEGINQPQHF. CDR3 DNA: TGTGCCAGCAGTTACGAGGGGATCAATCAGCCCCAGCATTTT.

This chain uses TRBV10-3 with TRBJ1-6; D not certain. Trimming cost V 7 bases and J 7 bases, with 14 bases left between them. The CDR3 runs to 14 residues. The germline CDR1 and CDR2 sequences are ENHRY and SYGVKD. The CDR3 is CAITAGGDNSPLHF. The DNA for the CDR3 is TGTGCCATCACCGCCGGCGGAGACAATTCACCCCTCCACTTT.

DNA for the CDR3: TGCGCCAGCAGCTTGGTCGGGGACACTGAAGCTTTCTTT. This sequence encodes CASSLVGDTEAFF. The chain has TRBV5-1 and TRBJ1-1; D remains ambiguous. V lost 0 bases to trimming and J lost 3 bases, with 6 bases between them. CDR3 size: 13 residues. Looked up from germline, CDR1 is SGHRS and CDR2 is YFSETQ.

The CDR3 spells CASKYGELNTEAFF. The CDR3 nucleotides read TGTGCCAGTAAATATGGGGAGTTAAACACTGAAGCTTTCTTT. The V gene is TRBV19, the J gene TRBJ1-1; D ambiguous. V lost 7 bases, J lost 2 bases, and 14 bases lay in between. CDR3 length: 14 residues. Germline V gene lookup returns CDR1 LNHDA and CDR2 SQIVND (reference sequence).

The chain recombines TRBV11-2 with TRBJ2-1, with D possibly being TRBD2 (6 bases). Trimming shortened V by 5 bases and J by 0 bases, and 11 bases separated the two germline ends. Germline CDR1 reads SGHAT; CDR2 reads FQNNGV. The CDR3 consists of 15 residues. CDR3 loop: CASSLTAGSYNEQFF. Written as DNA, the CDR3 is TGTGCCAGCAGCCTCACAGCGGGCTCCTACAATGAGCAGTTCTTC.

The chain is built from TRBV2 and TRBJ1-1; the D gene is possibly TRBD1 (5 bases). Germline values: CDR1 SNHLY, CDR2 FYNNEI. With 1 base removed from V and 5 bases from J, the gap between germline ends came to 8 bases. This CDR3 is built from 13 residues. The CDR3 bases are TGTGCCAGCAGTGAAGAGGGGAGGACTGAAGCTTTCTTT. As protein: CASSEEGRTEAFF. The complete variable domain, with remaining parts taken from reference TRBV2 and TRBJ1-1, reads EPEVTQTPSHQVTQMGQEVILRCVPISNHLYFYWYRQILGQKVEFLVSFYNNEISEKSEIFDDQFSVERPDGSNFTLKIRSTKLEDSAMYFCASSEEGRTEAFFGQGTRLTVV.

The CDR3 loop is CASSPDRGGRETEAFF. The DNA of the CDR3 is TGTGCCAGCAGCCCTGACAGGGGAGGAAGGGAGACCGAAGCTTTCTTT. The chain carries TRBV7-9 and TRBJ1-1, with 8 bases identical to TRBD1. V lost 5 bases and J lost 8; bases outside the gene matches: 16. From germline, CDR1 is SEHNR and CDR2 FQNEAQ (reference sequence). CDR3 length: 16 residues. Full variable domain (missing parts from reference TRBV7-9 and TRBJ1-1): DTGVSQNPRHKITKRGQNVTFRCDPISEHNRLYWYRQTLGQGPEFLTYFQNEAQLEKSRLLSDRFSAERPKGSFSTLEIQRTEQGDSAMYLCASSPDRGGRETEAFFGQGTRLTVV.

The chain joins TRBV29-1 to TRBJ2-1; 8 nucleotides match TRBD2. Germline V CDR1 and CDR2: SQVTM, ANQGSEA. V lost 8 bases, J lost 9 bases, and 18 bases stayed unmatched. This CDR3 comprises 15 residues. CDR3 loop: CSPLTPSGLTGEQFF. In DNA form, the CDR3 reads TGCAGCCCCCTCACCCCTAGCGGGCTCACCGGTGAGCAGTTCTTC.

The chain carries TRBV30 and TRBJ1-1; D ambiguous. This CDR3 comprises 13 residues. Deletions cut 2 bases from V and 1 base from J, with 8 bases between. CDR1 is GTSNPN, CDR2 SVGIG, per germline (reference sequence). CDR3 DNA sequence: TGTGCCTGGAGTCGGGGAAAGAACACTGAAGCTTTCTTT. Amino acids: CAWSRGKNTEAFF.

The chain links TRBV7-9 to TRBJ1-2; TRBD1 is a possible D gene (5 bases). The V and J ends lost 7 bases and 8 bases respectively, with 17 bases between them. This CDR3 comprises 13 residues. CDR1 is SEHNR, CDR2 FQNEAQ, per germline (reference sequence). The CDR3 loop reads CASKGARADGYTF. CDR3 DNA: TGTGCCAGCAAAGGGGCCAGGGCCGACGGCTACACCTTC.

This chain links TRBV13 with TRBJ2-1; D ambiguous. This CDR3 is 13 amino acids long. Looked up from germline, CDR1 is PRHDT and CDR2 is FYEKMQ (reference sequence). Trimming removed 6 bases at V and 5 bases at J, with 11 bases between. The CDR3 region is CASSPRPNNEQFF. The CDR3 bases are TGTGCCAGCAGTCCCCGACCAAACAATGAGCAGTTCTTC.

The genes are TRBV5-6 and TRBJ2-5; no reliable D call. This CDR3 has 14 residues. CDR1 and CDR2 from the germline V gene are SGHDT and YYEEEE. V was trimmed by 0 bases and J by 2 bases, leaving 8 bases between them. The CDR3 DNA sequence: TGTGCCAGCAGCTTGGGACTCCCTCAAGAGACCCAGTACTTC. This codes for CASSLGLPQETQYF.

The chain carries TRBV6-6 and TRBJ2-5; tentatively, D is TRBD2 (6 bases). The CDR3 has 14 residues. In germline, CDR1 is MNHNY, CDR2 SVGAGI (reference sequence). Trimming removed 3 bases at V and 3 bases at J, with 11 bases between. CDR3 sequence reads: CASSYPGEEETQYF. In DNA form, the CDR3 reads TGTGCCAGCAGTTATCCGGGAGAGGAAGAGACCCAGTACTTC.

V is TRBV6-5 and J is TRBJ1-2; TRBD1 agrees at 10 bases. Germline-derived CDR1 and CDR2 are MNHEY and SVGAGI. CDR3 length: 13 residues. With 4 bases clipped from V and 6 bases from J, the junction kept 2 bases outside the gene matches. Here the CDR3 DNA reads TGTGCCAGCAGTTTGGGACAGGGGCATGGCTACACCTTC. It codes for CASSLGQGHGYTF.

The J gene is TRBJ1-6, the V gene TRBV3-1 (or the pseudogene TRBV3-2); D ambiguous. V lost 4 bases, J lost 10 bases, and 14 bases lay in between. The CDR3 consists of 14 residues. The germline V gene encodes CDR1 LGHDT and CDR2 YNNKEL (reference sequence). CDR3 nucleotide sequence: TGTGCCAGCAGCCCCACCTCGTCGAGGTCACCCCTCCACTTT. This sequence encodes CASSPTSSRSPLHF.